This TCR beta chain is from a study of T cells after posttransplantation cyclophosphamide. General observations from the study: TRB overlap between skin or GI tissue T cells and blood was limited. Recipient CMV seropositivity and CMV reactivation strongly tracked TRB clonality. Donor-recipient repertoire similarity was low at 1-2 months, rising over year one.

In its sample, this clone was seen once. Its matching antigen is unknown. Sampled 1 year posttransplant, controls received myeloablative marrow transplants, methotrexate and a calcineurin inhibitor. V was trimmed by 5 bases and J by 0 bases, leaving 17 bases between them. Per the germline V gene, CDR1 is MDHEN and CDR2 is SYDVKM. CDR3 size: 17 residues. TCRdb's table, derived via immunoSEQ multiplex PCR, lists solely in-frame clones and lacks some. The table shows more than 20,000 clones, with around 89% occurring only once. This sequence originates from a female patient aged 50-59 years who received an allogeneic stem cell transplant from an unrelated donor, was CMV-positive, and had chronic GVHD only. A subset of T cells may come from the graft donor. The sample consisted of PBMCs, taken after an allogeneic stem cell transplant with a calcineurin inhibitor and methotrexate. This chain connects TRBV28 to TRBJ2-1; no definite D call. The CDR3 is CASSPPQVRTSYNEQFF. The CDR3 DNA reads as TGTGCCAGCAGTCCCCCCCAAGTGCGTACCTCCTACAATGAGCAGTTCTTC. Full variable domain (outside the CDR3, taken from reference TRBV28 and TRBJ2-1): DVKVTQSSRYLVKRTGEKVFLECVQDMDHENMFWYRQDPGLGLRLIYFSYDVKMKEKGDIPEGYSVSREKKERFSLILESASTNQTSMYLCASSPPQVRTSYNEQFFGPGTRLTVL.